The source of this T cell receptor beta chain is a study of blood T cells in healthy people across ages. Trimming cost V 7 bases and J 1 base, with 13 bases left between them. The CDR3 has 14 amino acids. Study outcomes and limitations: Diversity of TCR beta per million T cells declined in a roughly linear way with age.

This clonotype was seen a single time. Its antigen is unidentified. The use of a sample-barcoded 5' primer and a J-beta primer mix characterized a second PCR of about 7 to 12 cycles. The authors tagged each cDNA molecule using a template-switch adaptor with 12 random nucleotides. TCRdb reprocessed the 5' RACE reads with MiXCR, giving one entry per CDR3 protein. Of roughly 1.5 million distinct CDR3 sequences in the sample, approximately 43% were seen once. Isolation recovered at least 7 million PBMCs from every sample. Extraction yielded at least 5 micrograms of total RNA per sample. The sequence came from a woman aged 18-29 years in good health. The gene calls are TRBV12-3 or TRBV12-4 and TRBJ1-2; D gene ambiguous. The sample consisted of blood. Written as DNA, the CDR3 is TGTGCCAGCACTTCATGGACCCTTAACTATGGCTACACCTTC. It yields the protein CASTSWTLNYGYTF.